This T cell receptor (beta chain) originates from a study of T cell responses to AZD1222 COVID-19 vaccine. In the study overall: It was second doses at about 4 or about 12 weeks that were pooled.

This clone has more than one count but fewer than ten. Generated by immunoSEQ multiplex PCR, the TCRdb table keeps only in-frame clones and is missing some. The sample contains approximately 64,000 clones, around 83% of which appear only once. The TCR comes from an adult in good health. The source material was peripheral blood, sampled on day 0 of AZD1222 vaccination.

CDR3 nucleotide sequence: TGTGCCAGCAGTTCCGCGGGGTTACCCTATGGCTACACCTTC. The encoded protein is CASSSAGLPYGYTF. The chain joins TRBV6-2 or TRBV6-3 to TRBJ1-2, with unresolved D. This CDR3 has 14 amino acids. Germline-derived CDR1 and CDR2 are MNHEY and SVGEGT. V dropped 4 bases and J dropped 4 bases, with 13 bases sitting between them.